These 28 T cell receptor beta chains share one sample of origin, sequenced in a study of blood T cell repertoires in COVID-19. Sequenced by immunoSEQ multiplex PCR; TCRdb stores in-frame clones only, minus some. Counted here are 100,000 to 120,000 clones, approximately 90% occurring once; the ten biggest clones make up 4.5% to 5%. Specimen: peripheral blood. The receptors come from a human donor in a cohort sampled during active COVID-19.

V gene TRBV4-1 combines with J gene TRBJ1-1; the D gene is possibly TRBD1 (5 bases). V lost 4 bases, J lost 4 bases, and 10 bases lay in between. From germline, CDR1 is MGHRA and CDR2 YSYEKL. This CDR3 spans 13 amino acids. This CDR3 reads CASSRGGTTEAFF. The CDR3 DNA is TGCGCCAGCAGCCGGGGAGGGACCACTGAAGCTTTCTTT.

The chain has TRBV6-6 and TRBJ2-7; possible D gene TRBD2, 5 bases. The CDR3 loop spans 13 amino acids. Per the germline V gene, CDR1 is MNHNY and CDR2 is SVGAGI (reference sequence). V gave up 5 bases and J gave up 7 bases, with 15 bases separating them. CDR3 in DNA: TGTGCCAGCAGTAGTTTGAGGGCCGGGGAGCAGTACTTC. This codes for CASSSLRAGEQYF.

This clone was picked up a small number of times. J is TRBJ1-2 and V is TRBV5-1; 8 bases map to TRBD1. Germline V gene data show CDR1 as SGHRS and CDR2 as YFSETQ. Trimming took 0 bases from V and 2 from J; bases not matched to a gene: 3. The CDR3 contains 15 residues. The CDR3 region has the DNA TGCGCCAGCAGCTTGGTGACAGGGGAAAACTATGGCTACACCTTC. This encodes CASSLVTGENYGYTF.

The chain employs TRBV4-2 and TRBJ2-7; TRBD2 matches 7 bases. This CDR3 region has 17 residues. Germline-derived CDR1 and CDR2 are LGHNA and YNFKEQ. With 2 bases clipped from V and 3 bases from J, the junction kept 13 bases outside the gene matches. As DNA, the CDR3 is TGTGCCAGCAGCCAAACTACCTCGGCCCGGGGGGTCTACGAGCAGTACTTC. Translation: CASSQTTSARGVYEQYF.

This clone was seen only once. The gene calls are TRBV12-3 or TRBV12-4 and TRBJ2-7, with a possible D match to TRBD2 (6 bases). The CDR3 extends over 13 amino acids. V lost 6 bases and J lost 3, with 12 bases in between. CDR3 loop: CASSREHSYEQYF. The CDR3 bases are TGTGCCAGCAGCCGGGAGCACAGCTACGAGCAGTACTTC.

The J gene is TRBJ1-4, the V gene TRBV18; 7 bases agree with TRBD1. With 4 bases clipped from V and 3 bases from J, the junction kept 17 bases outside the gene matches. The CDR3 length is 19 residues. The germline V gene has CDR1 KGHSH and CDR2 LQKENI. The CDR3 DNA reads as TGTGCCAGCTCACTCAGCGCCCGACAGGGTGTTAGGGCTAATGAAAAACTGTTTTTT. It specifies CASSLSARQGVRANEKLFF.

This chain connects TRBV9 to TRBJ1-2; 7 nucleotides line up with TRBD1. CDR3 length: 15 residues. J gave up 8 bases and V 1 base, and 11 bases lay outside the gene matches. Germline V gene data show CDR1 as SGDLS and CDR2 as YYNGEE. The CDR3 loop is CASSVQGQPHGGYTF. CDR3 nucleotides: TGTGCCAGCAGCGTACAGGGACAGCCGCATGGGGGCTACACCTTC. The entire variable domain, with the rest obtained from reference TRBV9 and TRBJ1-2, is as follows: DSGVTQTPKHLITATGQRVTLRCSPRSGDLSVYWYQQSLDQGLQFLIQYYNGEERAKGNILERFSAQQFPDLHSELNLSSLELGDSALYFCASSVQGQPHGGYTFGSGTRLTVV.

This sequence joins TRBV30 and TRBJ2-7, with TRBD1 matching 8 bases. The CDR3 sequence is 13 residues long. The V gene's germline CDR1 is GTSNPN and CDR2 SVGIG (reference sequence). V was pared by 5 bases and J by 6 bases, with 9 bases of the junction left unmatched. The CDR3 bases are TGTGCCTGGGGAGGACAGGGAACGGGCGAGCAGTACTTC. This sequence encodes CAWGGQGTGEQYF. Combining the CDR3 with reference TRBV30 and TRBJ2-7 gives the whole variable domain SQTIHQWPATLVQPVGSPLSLECTVEGTSNPNLYWYRQAAGRGLQLLFYSVGIGQISSEVPQNLSASRPQDRQFILSSKKLLLSDSGFYLCAWGGQGTGEQYFGPGTRLTVT.

This chain connects TRBV10-3 to TRBJ2-1; the match to TRBD2 covers 7 bases. Germline lookup yields CDR1 ENHRY and CDR2 SYGVKD. CDR3 size: 15 residues. V dropped 3 bases and J dropped 4; count of bases not matched to a gene: 6. The CDR3 bases are TGTGCCATCAGTGACTCGGGAGGCGCTTACAATGAGCAGTTCTTC. Encoded protein: CAISDSGGAYNEQFF.

This clone was recorded only once. V gene TRBV2 combines with J gene TRBJ2-2; possibly TRBD1 for D (6 bases). The V gene lost 5 bases and the J gene lost 0 bases, with 10 bases spanning the gap. The CDR3 consists of 15 residues. The V gene's germline CDR1 is SNHLY and CDR2 FYNNEI. The chain's CDR3 is CASSPDRTNTGELFF. The CDR3 region has the DNA TGTGCCAGCAGTCCTGACAGGACGAACACCGGGGAGCTGTTTTTT.

This rearrangement joins TRBV6-1 to TRBJ1-3; the D is unclear. Germline V gene lookup returns CDR1 MNHNS and CDR2 SASEGT. V dropped 0 bases and J dropped 3 bases, with 12 bases sitting between them. This CDR3 region has 16 residues. The CDR3 sequence: CASSEASVYGGNTIYF. The CDR3 DNA is TGTGCCAGCAGTGAAGCGTCGGTATATGGTGGAAACACCATATATTTT.

The gene calls are TRBV7-6 and TRBJ1-2; tentatively, D is TRBD1 (6 bases). This CDR3 spans 15 amino acids. CDR1 is SGHVS and CDR2 is FNYEAQ in the germline V gene. V was shortened by 5 bases and J by 4 bases, with 17 bases between the two germline ends. The chain's CDR3 is CASSPRDPRGYGYTF. The CDR3 region has the DNA TGTGCCAGCAGCCCCAGGGACCCCAGGGGCTATGGCTACACCTTC.

V and J are TRBV29-1 and TRBJ1-2; D unclear. Looked up from germline, CDR1 is SQVTM and CDR2 is ANQGSEA. Trimming took off 3 bases at V and 4 bases at J, with 6 bases between the two ends. CDR3 size: 11 residues. In DNA form, the CDR3 reads TGCAGCGTTGAGCACAGCTATGGCTACACCTTC. Protein product: CSVEHSYGYTF.

The V and J genes are TRBV7-6 and TRBJ2-3; no firm D call. Trimming removed 5 bases from V and 2 bases from J, with 14 bases in between. Germline V lookup: CDR1 SGHVS, CDR2 FNYEAQ. CDR3 length: 15 residues. Here the CDR3 reads CASSRGWSPTDTQYF. CDR3 nucleotides: TGTGCCAGCAGCCGCGGTTGGTCGCCCACAGATACGCAGTATTTT.

The chain couples TRBV19 to TRBJ2-7; tentatively, D is TRBD2 (6 bases). The CDR3 consists of 14 residues. The germline V and J ends were trimmed by 10 bases and 0 bases, with 16 bases remaining between them. Germline CDR1 and CDR2: LNHDA and SQIVND (reference sequence). The CDR3, as DNA: TGTGCCACGACACCCGGGACTTTCTCCTACGAGCAGTACTTC. Its protein product is CATTPGTFSYEQYF.

V is TRBV9 and J is TRBJ2-1; D gene uncertain. The germline CDR1 and CDR2 sequences are SGDLS and YYNGEE. The CDR3 length is 15 residues. Trimming removed 6 bases at V and 4 bases at J, with 17 bases between. CDR3 in amino acids: CASNENHHRYNEQFF. The CDR3 DNA reads as TGTGCCAGCAACGAGAATCATCACAGATACAATGAGCAGTTCTTC.

CDR3: CATKIGTSNYEQYF. CDR3 sequence (DNA): TGCGCCACCAAAATAGGGACAAGCAACTACGAGCAGTACTTC. This chain connects TRBV5-1 to TRBJ2-7; TRBD1 might be the D (6 bases). The V end lost 9 bases, the J end lost 3 bases, and 19 bases lay between the germline ends. The CDR3 is 14 amino acids. Germline CDR1 SGHRS, CDR2 YFSETQ.

The rearrangement uses TRBV2 and TRBJ2-2; D call uncertain. CDR1 is SNHLY, CDR2 FYNNEI, per germline. The length of the CDR3 is 12 residues. Trimming cost V 7 bases and J 6 bases, with 9 bases left between them. The CDR3 reads CASKLLAGELFF. The CDR3 nucleotides are TGTGCCAGCAAGTTGCTAGCCGGGGAGCTGTTTTTT.

This chain uses TRBV28 with TRBJ2-7, with 12 positions matching TRBD2. CDR1 is MDHEN and CDR2 is SYDVKM in the germline V gene. J was trimmed by 0 bases and V by 1 base; bases with no gene match: 1. The CDR3 is made up of 16 amino acids. Here the CDR3 DNA reads TGTGCCAGCAGTTTATTGACTAGCGGGAGCTCCTACGAGCAGTACTTC. Translating gives CASSLLTSGSSYEQYF.

The rearrangement uses TRBV20-1 and TRBJ2-5; D gene ambiguous. The CDR3 covers 11 residues. CDR1 is DFQATT, CDR2 SNEGSKA, per germline (reference sequence). Trimming stripped 1 base from V and 5 bases from J, with 5 bases between. The CDR3: CSARASETQYF. CDR3 bases: TGCAGTGCTAGAGCCTCGGAGACCCAGTACTTC.

This clone turned up a few times. The V and J genes are TRBV6-5 and TRBJ2-4; 8 bases fit TRBD2. V was pared by 6 bases and J by 5 bases, with 9 bases of the junction left unmatched. From germline, CDR1 is MNHEY and CDR2 SVGAGI. The CDR3 runs to 15 residues. In nucleotides, the CDR3 is TGTGCCAGCAGCCCACTTAGCGGGATACAAAACATTCAGTACTTC. Amino acid sequence: CASSPLSGIQNIQYF.

This clone was detected once. The chain joins TRBV7-9 to TRBJ2-1, with unresolved D. This CDR3 has 12 amino acids. Trimming pared 5 bases from V and 8 bases from J, leaving 10 bases between. Germline V CDR1 and CDR2: SEHNR, FQNEAQ (reference sequence). The DNA of the CDR3 is TGTGCCAGCAGCCCCCTGTCGGATGAGCAGTTCTTC. This codes for CASSPLSDEQFF.

This sequence joins TRBV30 and TRBJ2-1; maybe TRBD2 (7 bases). The V end lost 4 bases, the J end lost 8 bases, and 18 bases lay between the germline ends. CDR3 length: 14 residues. The germline CDR1 and CDR2 sequences are GTSNPN and SVGIG (reference sequence). CDR3 loop: CAWNEVGGHDEQFF. The CDR3 region has the DNA TGTGCCTGGAACGAGGTGGGGGGGCATGATGAGCAGTTCTTC.

This chain links TRBV6-6 with TRBJ2-7; 8 bases fit TRBD1. CDR1 and CDR2 from the germline V gene are MNHNY and SVGAGI (reference sequence). CDR3 size: 15 residues. The V gene end was trimmed by 0 bases and the J gene end by 5 bases; junction bases not matched to a gene: 6. In nucleotides, the CDR3 is TGTGCCAGCAGTTACTCGCCCAGGGGGCAAGACGAGCAGTACTTC. Translation gives CASSYSPRGQDEQYF.

The rearrangement joins TRBV19 to TRBJ2-1; 7 bases map to TRBD1. The CDR3 spans 13 residues. The V and J ends lost 6 bases and 9 bases, in that order; junction bases with no gene match: 8. Germline V gene data show CDR1 as LNHDA and CDR2 as SQIVND (reference sequence). The CDR3 DNA reads as TGTGCCAGTAGACAGACAGGGATAGGTGAGCAGTTCTTC. Its protein product is CASRQTGIGEQFF. The complete variable domain, with remaining parts taken from reference TRBV19 and TRBJ2-1, reads DGGITQSPKYLFRKEGQNVTLSCEQNLNHDAMYWYRQDPGQGLRLIYYSQIVNDFQKGDIAEGYSVSREKKESFPLTVTSAQKNPTAFYLCASRQTGIGEQFFGPGTRLTVL.

The table lists this clone with a count of one. The chain employs TRBV19 and TRBJ1-5; no reliable D call. With 7 bases removed from V and 4 bases from J, the gap between germline ends came to 11 bases. The germline V gene encodes CDR1 LNHDA and CDR2 SQIVND (reference sequence). The CDR3 runs 13 residues. The CDR3 spells CASMSWPNQPQHF. The DNA of the CDR3 is TGTGCCAGTATGTCTTGGCCTAATCAGCCCCAGCATTTT.

The chain joins TRBV27 to TRBJ1-5, with D hard to call. Trimming shortened V by 8 bases and J by 4 bases, and 12 bases separated the two germline ends. This CDR3 region has 13 residues. Per the germline V gene, CDR1 is MNHEY and CDR2 is SMNVEV (reference sequence). The CDR3 region is CASGSHQNQPQHF. The CDR3 bases are TGTGCCAGCGGTTCCCACCAGAATCAGCCCCAGCATTTT.

V gene TRBV3-1 (or the pseudogene TRBV3-2) combines with J gene TRBJ1-2; D perhaps matches TRBD1 (5 bases). Germline lookup yields CDR1 LGHDT and CDR2 YNNKEL (reference sequence). Trimming cost V 0 bases and J 4 bases, with 12 bases left between them. The CDR3 is 15 amino acids. CDR3 bases: TGTGCCAGCAGCCAAGATATGGCAGGGCCCTATGGCTACACCTTC. It encodes CASSQDMAGPYGYTF.